The T cell receptor (beta chain) under discussion was sequenced for a study of blood T cell repertoires in COVID-19. Per the original methods: Estimates of nucleated cell counts were drawn from the amplification of reference gene primers. Clones were sequenced by immunoSEQ multiplex PCR, and TCRdb holds only the in-frame ones, with some missing. D and trimming were read from the DNA, whereas the V and J calls and clone size are those reported in that table. The table lists under 250,000 clones, approximately 89% of them singletons. Trimming cost V 3 bases and J 9 bases; bases outside gene matches: 9. Germline V lookup: CDR1 SGHRS, CDR2 YFSETQ. CDR3 length: 15 amino acids.

This receptor was taken from a woman aged 60-75 years who had recovered from COVID-19. Sequencing used peripheral blood. The chain is built from TRBV5-1 and TRBJ2-1; 10 bases map to TRBD2. The CDR3 region has the DNA TGCGCCAGCAGCTCCCAAGCGGGGGGGCCCTCTGAGCAGTTCTTC. It translates to CASSSQAGGPSEQFF.